Listed here are 24 T cell receptor beta chains from one sample, sequenced in a study of monozygotic twins with inflammatory bowel disease. From the 5' RACE reads, TCRdb lists one entry per CDR3 protein and no DNA. Seen in this sample are some 200,000 distinct CDR3 sequences; the ten most common clones hold roughly 8%. The material sequenced was blood. All receptors derive from a human donor with ulcerative colitis or Crohn's disease, or a healthy co-twin of an affected twin (not recorded which).

The chain recombines TRBV19 with TRBJ1-1; as DNA is missing, the TRBD1 call by TCRdb cannot be tested. CDR3 length: 16 amino acids. The germline gives CDR1 LNHDA, CDR2 SQIVND (reference sequence). This CDR3 reads CASSIDIGRLNTEAFF.

The chain employs TRBV4-1 and TRBJ2-7; the TRBD2 assignment by TCRdb is unverifiable without DNA. This CDR3 has 19 residues. Per germline, CDR1 MGHRA and CDR2 YSYEKL. The CDR3 sequence is CASSQFGLAGGPRPYEQYF.

This chain connects TRBV12-3 or TRBV12-4 to TRBJ2-5; TCRdb indicates TRBD1, and absent DNA this call remains unverified. This CDR3 contains 15 residues. Here the CDR3 reads CASRLGTVGPETQYF.

The rearrangement uses TRBV3-1 and TRBJ2-1. The CDR3 has 12 amino acids. Germline V CDR1 and CDR2: LGHDT, YNNKEL (reference sequence). The chain's CDR3 is CASSHTVNEQFF.

V is TRBV18 and J is TRBJ2-1. The CDR3 covers 13 residues. The V gene's germline CDR1 is KGHSH and CDR2 LQKENI. CDR3 region: CASSPLEGVEQFF. Full variable domain (remainder filled in from reference TRBV18 and TRBJ2-1): NAGVMQNPRHLVRRRGQEARLRCSPMKGHSHVYWYRQLPEEGLKFMVYLQKENIIDESGMPKERFSAEFPKEGPSILRIQQVVRGDSAAYFCASSPLEGVEQFFGPGTRLTVL.

The V gene is TRBV12-3 or TRBV12-4, the J gene TRBJ1-3; absent DNA, TCRdb's TRBD1 call cannot be checked. This CDR3 has 16 amino acids. The CDR3 region is CASTRDSHFSGNTIYF.

The V call is TRBV7-9, the J call TRBJ2-2. The CDR3 length is 14 residues. The germline CDR1 and CDR2 sequences are SEHNR and FQNEAQ (reference sequence). CDR3 loop: CASSLLDNTGELFF.

The chain recombines TRBV7-9 with TRBJ1-2; TCRdb's D call of TRBD1 is untestable without DNA. The CDR3 length is 16 residues. Germline CDR1 SEHNR, CDR2 FQNEAQ (reference sequence). This chain's CDR3 is CASSSGGQGYNYGYTF.

This sequence joins TRBV5-1 and TRBJ2-2; TCRdb proposes TRBD1, but this gene call is untestable without DNA. Germline lookup yields CDR1 SGHRS and CDR2 YFSETQ. The CDR3 loop spans 16 amino acids. The CDR3 loop reads CASSSLDRVNTGELFF.

V and J are TRBV5-1 and TRBJ1-4; TCRdb's assignment of TRBD1 cannot be checked, as there is no DNA. Germline-derived CDR1 and CDR2 are SGHRS and YFSETQ. CDR3 size: 15 residues. The CDR3 is CASSISGTANEKLFF.

The chain combines TRBV18 with TRBJ2-7; the TCRdb D gene call, TRBD2, has no DNA to confirm it. This CDR3 region has 15 residues. Germline CDR1 reads KGHSH; CDR2 reads LQKENI. The CDR3 spells CASSPTTVAVYEQYF. Variable domain in full (rest from reference TRBV18 and TRBJ2-7): NAGVMQNPRHLVRRRGQEARLRCSPMKGHSHVYWYRQLPEEGLKFMVYLQKENIIDESGMPKERFSAEFPKEGPSILRIQQVVRGDSAAYFCASSPTTVAVYEQYFGPGTRLTVT.

The chain has TRBV7-2 and TRBJ2-2; TCRdb outputs TRBD1, but without DNA this stays unchecked. Germline CDR1 is SGHTA and CDR2 is FQGNSA. The CDR3 has 15 residues. This CDR3 is CASSRQQVNTGELFF. The full variable domain, with the rest looked up from reference TRBV7-2 and TRBJ2-2, is GAGVSQSPSNKVTEKGKDVELRCDPISGHTALYWYRQSLGQGLEFLIYFQGNSAPDKSGLPSDRFSAERTGGSVSTLTIQRTQQEDSAVYLCASSRQQVNTGELFFGEGSRLTVL.

V gene TRBV10-3 combines with J gene TRBJ2-6; TCRdb's D call of TRBD1 is untestable without DNA. This CDR3 is 15 amino acids long. The V gene's germline CDR1 is ENHRY and CDR2 SYGVKD. CDR3 loop: CAISGPGQGANVLTF.

The chain links TRBV10-2 to TRBJ2-1; TCRdb lists TRBD2, though no DNA is available to test this call. CDR1 and CDR2 from the germline V gene are WSHSY and SAAADI. The CDR3 contains 15 residues. CDR3 sequence reads: CASAIAGEYYNEQFF.

The chain uses TRBV20-1 and TRBJ2-7; TCRdb's D call, TRBD1, is unchecked because there is no DNA. CDR3 length: 14 amino acids. Germline V gives CDR1 DFQATT, CDR2 SNEGSKA (reference sequence). The CDR3 spells CSAGGQGASYEQYF.

The chain couples TRBV20-1 to TRBJ2-3. The germline CDR1 and CDR2 sequences are DFQATT and SNEGSKA (reference sequence). The CDR3 has 12 amino acids. CDR3: CSAKADTDTQYF.

The chain combines TRBV2 with TRBJ1-2. The CDR3 is 15 residues long. CDR1 is SNHLY and CDR2 is FYNNEI in the germline V gene. The CDR3 sequence is CACSENGNTNYGYTF.

This rearrangement joins TRBV18 to TRBJ2-3. The CDR3 covers 13 residues. Germline V gives CDR1 KGHSH, CDR2 LQKENI. The CDR3 protein is CASSPRTQDTQYF.

V and J are TRBV7-9 and TRBJ2-7. Germline CDR1 SEHNR, CDR2 FQNEAQ (reference sequence). The CDR3 runs to 14 residues. The CDR3 here is CASSPSGAAYEQYF.

CDR3 amino acids: CSVERGASGNEQFF. This chain uses TRBV29-1 with TRBJ2-1; the TCRdb D gene call, TRBD2, has no DNA to confirm it. CDR3 length equals 14 residues. Germline CDR1 is SQVTM and CDR2 is ANQGSEA.

The chain couples TRBV28 to TRBJ1-4; the TCRdb D gene call, TRBD1, has no DNA to confirm it. Germline V gene data show CDR1 as MDHEN and CDR2 as SYDVKM. The CDR3 runs 15 residues. CDR3 amino acids: CASRPHRGVDEKLFF. The entire variable domain, with the rest obtained from reference TRBV28 and TRBJ1-4, is as follows: DVKVTQSSRYLVKRTGEKVFLECVQDMDHENMFWYRQDPGLGLRLIYFSYDVKMKEKGDIPEGYSVSREKKERFSLILESASTNQTSMYLCASRPHRGVDEKLFFGSGTQLSVL.

The chain joins TRBV28 to TRBJ1-6; the D call from TCRdb, TRBD1, cannot be confirmed without DNA. CDR1 is MDHEN, CDR2 SYDVKM, per germline. CDR3 length: 15 amino acids. The CDR3 loop reads CASSIGTGGISPLHF. The variable domain in full, with the rest retrieved from reference TRBV28 and TRBJ1-6, is DVKVTQSSRYLVKRTGEKVFLECVQDMDHENMFWYRQDPGLGLRLIYFSYDVKMKEKGDIPEGYSVSREKKERFSLILESASTNQTSMYLCASSIGTGGISPLHFGNGTRLTVT.

The chain has TRBV27 and TRBJ2-4; checking the TCRdb D call of TRBD2 is not possible without DNA. Germline CDR1 MNHEY, CDR2 SMNVEV (reference sequence). The CDR3 length is 14 residues. The CDR3 region is CASGVTSGANIQYF.

This rearrangement joins TRBV6-1 to TRBJ2-1; with no DNA, the TCRdb D assignment of TRBD2 cannot be verified. The CDR3 sequence is 16 residues long. Germline V lookup: CDR1 MNHNS, CDR2 SASEGT. The CDR3 region is CASTHPEAGGYNEQFF.